Below, one TCR beta chain is given with its context. The data stem from a study of Tregs in tolerant kidney transplant recipients. Before regulatory T cell sorting, thawed PBMCs rested overnight at 37°C in 200 to 250 IU/ml IL-2. Sequenced by immunoSEQ multiplex PCR; TCRdb stores in-frame clones only, minus some. The table has approximately 43,000 clones, roughly 89% seen once. This receptor was obtained from a human donor in good health. The sample comprised Tregs from blood.

CDR3 coding DNA: TGCGCCAGCAGCTTGGCCGGGACAGGGGGCCTCGAGCAGTACTTC. This encodes CASSLAGTGGLEQYF. J is TRBJ2-7 and V is TRBV5-1; 12 bases fit TRBD1. CDR3 size: 15 residues. Germline V gene sequence: CDR1 SGHRS, CDR2 YFSETQ. With V trimmed by 0 bases and J by 6 bases, 4 bases remained unmatched.